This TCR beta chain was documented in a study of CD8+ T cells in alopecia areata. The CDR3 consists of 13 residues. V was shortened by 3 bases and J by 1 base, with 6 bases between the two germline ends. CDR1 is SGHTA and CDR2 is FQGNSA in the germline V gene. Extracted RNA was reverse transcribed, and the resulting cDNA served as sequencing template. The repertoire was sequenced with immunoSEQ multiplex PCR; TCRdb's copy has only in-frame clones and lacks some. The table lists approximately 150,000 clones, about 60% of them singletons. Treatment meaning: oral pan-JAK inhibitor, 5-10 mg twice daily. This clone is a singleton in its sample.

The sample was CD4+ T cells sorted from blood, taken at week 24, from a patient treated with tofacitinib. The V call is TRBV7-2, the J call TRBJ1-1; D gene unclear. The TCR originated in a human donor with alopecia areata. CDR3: CASSFTGNTEAFF. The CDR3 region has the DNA TGTGCCAGCAGCTTCACGGGGAACACTGAAGCTTTCTTT. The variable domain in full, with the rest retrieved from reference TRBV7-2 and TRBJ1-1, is GAGVSQSPSNKVTEKGKDVELRCDPISGHTALYWYRQSLGQGLEFLIYFQGNSAPDKSGLPSDRFSAERTGGSVSTLTIQRTQQEDSAVYLCASSFTGNTEAFFGQGTRLTVV.